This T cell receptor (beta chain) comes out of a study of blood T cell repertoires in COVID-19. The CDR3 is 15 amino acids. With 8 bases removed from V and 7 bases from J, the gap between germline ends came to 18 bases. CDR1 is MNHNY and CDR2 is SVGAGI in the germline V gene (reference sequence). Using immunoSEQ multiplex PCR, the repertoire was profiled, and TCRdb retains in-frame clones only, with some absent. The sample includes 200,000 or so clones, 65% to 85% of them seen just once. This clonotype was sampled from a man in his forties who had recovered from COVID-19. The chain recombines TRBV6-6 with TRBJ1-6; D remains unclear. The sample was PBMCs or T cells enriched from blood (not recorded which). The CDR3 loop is CASQTRGIVNSPLHF. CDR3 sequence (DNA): TGTGCCAGCCAAACCAGAGGTATAGTGAATTCACCCCTCCACTTT.